This T cell receptor beta chain was retrieved from a study of shared clonotypes between healthy human individuals. Study-level background: The cohort comprised a couple of women and a few men. Their ages spanned 18 to 49 years. The plates for each donor numbered three CD4 naive, three CD4 memory, two CD8 naive and one CD8 memory.

For this clone: This sample includes further DNA sequences coding for the same CDR3.

Original processing methods: As immunoSEQ supplied junction-only sequences (without quality scores), filtering differed. Method: immunoSEQ multiplex PCR; TCRdb's copy keeps in-frame clones and lacks some. That table is the source of V, J and clone size, and D and trimming were worked out from the DNA. This table has just over 2,000,000 clones, about 95% appearing once. The naive CD8 subset, CD45RO-negative cells positively selected for CCR7, excluded terminally differentiated effector memory CD45RA+ cells. The germline CDR1 and CDR2 sequences are MDHEN and SYDVKM. Germline trimming cut 4 bases from V and 3 bases from J; bases unmatched to any gene: 6. This CDR3 is 14 amino acids long.

This rearrangement joins TRBV28 to TRBJ2-7; 7 positions match TRBD1. The specimen was naive CD8+ T cells sorted from blood. The receptor comes from a man aged 18 to 29 in good health. The CDR3 DNA reads TGTGCCAGCAGTTCCGCCGGGACAGACTACGAGCAGTACTTC. Translated, it gives CASSSAGTDYEQYF. The variable domain in full, completed from reference TRBV28 and TRBJ2-7, reads DVKVTQSSRYLVKRTGEKVFLECVQDMDHENMFWYRQDPGLGLRLIYFSYDVKMKEKGDIPEGYSVSREKKERFSLILESASTNQTSMYLCASSSAGTDYEQYFGPGTRLTVT.